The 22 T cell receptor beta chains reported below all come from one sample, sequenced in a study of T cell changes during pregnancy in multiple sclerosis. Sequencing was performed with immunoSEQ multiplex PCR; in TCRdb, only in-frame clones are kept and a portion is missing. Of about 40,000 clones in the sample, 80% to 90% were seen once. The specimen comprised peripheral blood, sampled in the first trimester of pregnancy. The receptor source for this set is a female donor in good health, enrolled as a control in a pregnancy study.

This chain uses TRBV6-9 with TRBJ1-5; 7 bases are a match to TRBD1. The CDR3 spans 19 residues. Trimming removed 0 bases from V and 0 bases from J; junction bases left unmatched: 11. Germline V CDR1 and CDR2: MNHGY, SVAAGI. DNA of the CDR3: TGTGCCAGCAGTTATTCCCCTTTAAGGGGGCCTTATAGCAATCAGCCCCAGCATTTT. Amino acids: CASSYSPLRGPYSNQPQHF.

Written as DNA, the CDR3 is TGTGCCACCAGCAGAGACGGCCAAGAGACCCAGTACTTC. Translated: CATSRDGQETQYF. The chain has TRBV15 and TRBJ2-5; D is uncertain. Trimming took 0 bases from V and 1 from J, leaving 3 bases between them. The CDR3 covers 13 residues. Germline V gene data show CDR1 as LNHNV and CDR2 as YYDKDF (reference sequence).

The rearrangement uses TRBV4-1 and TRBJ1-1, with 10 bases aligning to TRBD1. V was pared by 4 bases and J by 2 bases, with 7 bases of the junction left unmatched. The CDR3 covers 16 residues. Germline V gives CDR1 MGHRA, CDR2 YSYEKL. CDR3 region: CASSRWGTGVNTEAFF. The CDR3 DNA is TGCGCCAGCAGCCGCTGGGGGACAGGGGTAAACACTGAAGCTTTCTTT.

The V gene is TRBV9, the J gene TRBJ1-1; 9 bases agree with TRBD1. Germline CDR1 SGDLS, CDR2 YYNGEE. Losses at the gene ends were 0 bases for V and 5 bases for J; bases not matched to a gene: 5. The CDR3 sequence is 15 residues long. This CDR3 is CASSVVDRGGTEAFF. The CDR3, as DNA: TGTGCCAGCAGCGTAGTGGACAGGGGAGGGACTGAAGCTTTCTTT.

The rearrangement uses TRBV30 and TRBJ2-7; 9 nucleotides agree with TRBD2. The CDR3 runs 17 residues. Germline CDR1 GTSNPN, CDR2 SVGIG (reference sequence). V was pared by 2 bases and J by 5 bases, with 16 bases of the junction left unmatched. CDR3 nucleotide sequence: TGTGCCTGGAGTCGGACAGTTAGCGGGAGATCTACCCACGAGCAGTACTTC. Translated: CAWSRTVSGRSTHEQYF.

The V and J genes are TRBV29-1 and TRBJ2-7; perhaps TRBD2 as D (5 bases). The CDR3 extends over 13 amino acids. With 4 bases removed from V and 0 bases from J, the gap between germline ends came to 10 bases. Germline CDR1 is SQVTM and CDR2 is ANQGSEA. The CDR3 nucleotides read TGCAGCGTTGGATCGGGGAGCTCCTACGAGCAGTACTTC. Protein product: CSVGSGSSYEQYF.

The CDR3 DNA follows: TGTGCCATCAGTGAAGGAGGGAGCTCCTACAATGAGCAGTTCTTC. Translating it yields CAISEGGSSYNEQFF. This chain links TRBV10-3 with TRBJ2-1; D possibly corresponds to TRBD2 (6 bases). Trimming removed 3 bases from V and 0 bases from J, with 9 bases in between. The CDR3 runs 15 residues. Germline values: CDR1 ENHRY, CDR2 SYGVKD.

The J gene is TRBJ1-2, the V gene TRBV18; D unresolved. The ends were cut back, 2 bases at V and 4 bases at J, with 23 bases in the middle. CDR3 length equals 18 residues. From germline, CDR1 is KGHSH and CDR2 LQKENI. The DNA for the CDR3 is TGTGCCAGCTCACCAATAGAAGTGGGAGGATTTGGAGTCTATGGCTACACCTTC. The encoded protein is CASSPIEVGGFGVYGYTF. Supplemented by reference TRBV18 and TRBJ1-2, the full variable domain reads NAGVMQNPRHLVRRRGQEARLRCSPMKGHSHVYWYRQLPEEGLKFMVYLQKENIIDESGMPKERFSAEFPKEGPSILRIQQVVRGDSAAYFCASSPIEVGGFGVYGYTFGSGTRLTVV.

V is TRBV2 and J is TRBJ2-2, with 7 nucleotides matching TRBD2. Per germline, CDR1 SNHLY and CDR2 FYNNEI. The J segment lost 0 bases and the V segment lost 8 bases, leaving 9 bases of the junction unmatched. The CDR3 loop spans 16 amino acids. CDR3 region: CASRLGGGPNTGELFF. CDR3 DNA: TGTGCCAGCCGTCTCGGCGGGGGTCCGAACACCGGGGAGCTGTTTTTT.

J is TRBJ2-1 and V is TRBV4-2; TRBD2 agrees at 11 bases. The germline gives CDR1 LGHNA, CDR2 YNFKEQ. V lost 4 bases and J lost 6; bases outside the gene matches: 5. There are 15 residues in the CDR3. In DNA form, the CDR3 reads TGTGCCAGCAGCCGAGGGACTAGCGGAATCAATGAGCAGTTCTTC. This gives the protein CASSRGTSGINEQFF.

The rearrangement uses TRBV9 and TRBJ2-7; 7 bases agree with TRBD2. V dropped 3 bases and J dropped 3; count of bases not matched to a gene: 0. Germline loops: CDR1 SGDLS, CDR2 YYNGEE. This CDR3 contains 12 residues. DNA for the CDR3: TGTGCCAGCAGCGGGACTAGCTACGAGCAGTACTTC. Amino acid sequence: CASSGTSYEQYF.

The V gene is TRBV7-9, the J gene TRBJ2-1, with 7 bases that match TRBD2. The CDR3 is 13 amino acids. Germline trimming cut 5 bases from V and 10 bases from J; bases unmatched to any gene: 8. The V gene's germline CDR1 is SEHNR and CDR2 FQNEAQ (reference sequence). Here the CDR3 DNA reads TGTGCCAGCAGCCTCTGGGGGGGAGAAGAGCAGTTCTTC. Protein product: CASSLWGGEEQFF. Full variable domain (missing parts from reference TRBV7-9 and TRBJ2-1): DTGVSQNPRHKITKRGQNVTFRCDPISEHNRLYWYRQTLGQGPEFLTYFQNEAQLEKSRLLSDRFSAERPKGSFSTLEIQRTEQGDSAMYLCASSLWGGEEQFFGPGTRLTVL.

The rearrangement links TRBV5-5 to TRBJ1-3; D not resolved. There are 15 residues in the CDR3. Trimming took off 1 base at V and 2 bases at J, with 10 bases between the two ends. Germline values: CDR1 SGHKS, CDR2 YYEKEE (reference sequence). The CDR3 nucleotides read TGTGCCAGCAGCTTGTCCTCGAGCCCTGGAAACACCATATATTTT. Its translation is CASSLSSSPGNTIYF.

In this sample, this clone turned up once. DNA of the CDR3: TGTGCCAGTAGCGGTGGACTAGCGGGGAGCCCTAGCACAGATACGCAGTATTTT. Translated, it gives CASSGGLAGSPSTDTQYF. This chain connects TRBV19 to TRBJ2-3; 12 bases map to TRBD2. The CDR3 consists of 18 residues. The junction had 10 bases not matched to a gene; V was cut back by 6 bases and J by 0 bases. Per the germline V gene, CDR1 is LNHDA and CDR2 is SQIVND (reference sequence).

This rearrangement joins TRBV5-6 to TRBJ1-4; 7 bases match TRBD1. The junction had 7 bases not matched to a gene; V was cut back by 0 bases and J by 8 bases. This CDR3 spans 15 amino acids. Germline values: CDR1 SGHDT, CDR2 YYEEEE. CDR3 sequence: CASSLEGARKEKLFF. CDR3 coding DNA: TGTGCCAGCAGCTTGGAGGGGGCTAGGAAGGAAAAACTGTTTTTT. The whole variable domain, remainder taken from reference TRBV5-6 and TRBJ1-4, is DAGVTQSPTHLIKTRGQQVTLRCSPKSGHDTVSWYQQALGQGPQFIFQYYEEEERQRGNFPDRFSGHQFPNYSSELNVNALLLGDSALYLCASSLEGARKEKLFFGSGTQLSVL.

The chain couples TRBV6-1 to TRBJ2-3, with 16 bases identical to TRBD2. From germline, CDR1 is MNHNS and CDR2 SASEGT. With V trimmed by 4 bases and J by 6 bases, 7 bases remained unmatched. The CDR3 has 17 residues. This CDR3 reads CASSAGTSGGAIDTQYF. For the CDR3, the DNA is TGTGCCAGCAGTGCCGGGACTAGCGGGGGGGCCATCGATACGCAGTATTTT.

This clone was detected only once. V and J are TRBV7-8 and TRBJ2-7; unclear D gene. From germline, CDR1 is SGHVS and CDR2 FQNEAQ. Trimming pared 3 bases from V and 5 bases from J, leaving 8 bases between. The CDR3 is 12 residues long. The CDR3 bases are TGTGCCAGCAGCTTTTCCGGAGACGAGCAGTACTTC. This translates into CASSFSGDEQYF.

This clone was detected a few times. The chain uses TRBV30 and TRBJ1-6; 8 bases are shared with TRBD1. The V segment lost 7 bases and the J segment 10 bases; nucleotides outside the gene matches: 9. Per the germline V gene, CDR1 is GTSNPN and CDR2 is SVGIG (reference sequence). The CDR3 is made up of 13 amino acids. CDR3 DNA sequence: TGTGCCTCAAGCCAGGGGGCTCTCTCACCCCTCCACTTT. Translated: CASSQGALSPLHF.

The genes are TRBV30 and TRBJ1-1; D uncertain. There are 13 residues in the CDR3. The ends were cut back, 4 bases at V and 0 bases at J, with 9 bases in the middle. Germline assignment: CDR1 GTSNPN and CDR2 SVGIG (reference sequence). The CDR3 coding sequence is TGTGCCTGGACCCCCCGGGTGAACACTGAAGCTTTCTTT. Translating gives CAWTPRVNTEAFF.

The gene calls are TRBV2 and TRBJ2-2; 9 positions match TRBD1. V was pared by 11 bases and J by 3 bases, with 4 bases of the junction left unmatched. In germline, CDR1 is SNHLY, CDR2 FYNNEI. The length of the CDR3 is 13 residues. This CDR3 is CALRDRDTGELFF. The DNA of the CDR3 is TGTGCCCTCCGGGACAGGGACACCGGGGAGCTGTTTTTT.

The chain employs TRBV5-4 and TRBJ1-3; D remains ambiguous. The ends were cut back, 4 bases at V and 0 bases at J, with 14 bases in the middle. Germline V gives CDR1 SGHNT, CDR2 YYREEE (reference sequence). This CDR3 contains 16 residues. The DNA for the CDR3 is TGTGCCAGCAGCCCAGAACTAGGTAGCTCTGGAAACACCATATATTTT. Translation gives CASSPELGSSGNTIYF.

The CDR3 protein is CASSLVLTENEQYF. The CDR3, as DNA: TGTGCCAGCAGCCTAGTCCTGACAGAGAACGAGCAGTACTTC. This sequence joins TRBV7-2 and TRBJ2-7; TRBD1 is a possible D gene (5 bases). Germline V lookup: CDR1 SGHTA, CDR2 FQGNSA. The V end was cut by 5 bases, the J end by 5 bases, with 16 bases between. The CDR3 has 14 amino acids.